Below are 12 T cell receptor beta chains sequenced from a single sample in a study of metastatic and nonmetastatic thyroid tumors. TCRdb ran MiXCR on the PCR reads. The sample has roughly 34,000 clones, about 15% seen once. Every patient was untreated before thyroid surgery. The specimen was blood. All receptors come from a male donor with papillary thyroid cancer or a benign thyroid nodule (not recorded which). Some clones in this sample may be carry-over from other donors' samples.

This clone occurred many times. The same CDR3 arises from other DNA sequences in this sample as well. The chain uses TRBV5-1 and TRBJ2-1; TRBD2 is a possible D gene (5 bases). This CDR3 is 15 amino acids long. The germline V gene has CDR1 SGHRS and CDR2 YFSETQ. V was trimmed by 0 bases and J by 2 bases, leaving 9 bases between them. CDR3 coding DNA: TGCGCCAGCAGCTTGGGGCGGGTACCCTACAATGAGCAGTTCTTC. Translated, it gives CASSLGRVPYNEQFF.

This clone was seen many times. The chain has TRBV6-1 and TRBJ2-7, with D possibly TRBD1 on 5 matching bases. In germline, CDR1 is MNHNS, CDR2 SASEGT. This CDR3 has 12 amino acids. V was clipped by 5 bases and J by 3 bases, with 8 bases between them. CDR3 in amino acids: CASSLQDYEQYF. For the CDR3, the DNA is TGTGCCAGCAGTTTACAGGACTACGAGCAGTACTTC.

This clone appeared many times. The V call is TRBV2, the J call TRBJ2-5; tentative D call: TRBD2 (6 bases). The V end was cut by 2 bases, the J end by 5 bases, with 12 bases between. This CDR3 has 14 amino acids. Germline CDR1 and CDR2: SNHLY and FYNNEI. This CDR3 reads CASSEQGGWETQYF. CDR3 bases: TGTGCCAGCAGTGAACAGGGAGGTTGGGAGACCCAGTACTTC.

This clone was seen many times. The junction departs from the called germline gene at one end, perhaps through a read error. This chain uses TRBV7-3 with TRBJ2-3; TRBD2 matches at 14 bases. CDR1 SGHTA and CDR2 FQGTGA come from the germline V gene. This CDR3 has 19 residues. The CDR3 protein is CASSLTTGTSGSWPDTQYF. Here the CDR3 DNA reads TGTGCCAGCAGCCTAACCACCGGGACTAGCGGGAGTTGGCCAGATACGCAGTATTTT.

This clone has a count of ten or more. Here the CDR3 reads CASSLVGGMELNEQFF. The CDR3 coding sequence is TGTGCCAGCAGCTTAGTTGGGGGTATGGAACTCAATGAGCAGTTCTTC. This rearrangement joins TRBV7-9 to TRBJ2-1; D may be TRBD1 or TRBD2 (5 bases each). Per germline, CDR1 SEHNR and CDR2 FQNEAQ (reference sequence). Trimming removed 1 base at V and 6 bases at J, with 16 bases between. The CDR3 contains 16 residues.

This clone was seen at least ten times. The sample has other DNA sequences that encode this CDR3 too. CDR3 residues: CSARDGTRYNEQFF. Written as DNA, the CDR3 is TGCAGTGCTAGAGACGGGACTAGATACAATGAGCAGTTCTTC. The chain carries TRBV20-1 and TRBJ2-1; 8 nucleotides line up with TRBD2. CDR3 length: 14 residues. From germline, CDR1 is DFQATT and CDR2 SNEGSKA (reference sequence). V shed 0 bases, J shed 4 bases, and the junction held 2 bases outside the gene matches.

This clone was detected a few times. V usage is TRBV6-6 and J usage is TRBJ2-7; D unclear. This CDR3 is built from 14 residues. CDR1 MNHNY and CDR2 SVGAGI come from the germline V gene (reference sequence). V lost 3 bases and J lost 6, with 15 bases in between. The CDR3 is CASSYLLGICEQYF. CDR3 DNA: TGTGCCAGCAGTTATCTCCTAGGGATCTGCGAGCAGTACTTC.

This clone appeared many times. Within the sample, other DNA sequences also encode this same CDR3. This chain connects TRBV5-1 to TRBJ2-7; TRBD1 or TRBD2 may be the D gene (5 bases each). Germline assignment: CDR1 SGHRS and CDR2 YFSETQ. CDR3 size: 13 residues. The V end lost 4 bases, the J end lost 6 bases, and 14 bases lay between the germline ends. The CDR3 sequence: CASSHEGSSEQYF. The CDR3 region has the DNA TGCGCCAGCAGCCACGAGGGGTCGAGCGAGCAGTACTTC.

This clone qualifies as medium-sized. The V gene is TRBV6-1, the J gene TRBJ1-6; D is uncertain. Per germline, CDR1 MNHNS and CDR2 SASEGT. With 6 bases removed from V and 6 bases from J, the gap between germline ends came to 9 bases. This CDR3 region has 13 residues. The CDR3 DNA reads as TGTGCCAGCAGCCCCAACGTTAATTCACCCCTCCACTTT. It yields the protein CASSPNVNSPLHF.

The chain carries TRBV2 and TRBJ2-2; 9 nucleotides match TRBD2. This CDR3 comprises 16 residues. Germline V gene data show CDR1 as SNHLY and CDR2 as FYNNEI. V shed 7 bases and J 7 bases; nucleotides not matched to a gene: 13. The CDR3 sequence: CASIQVLAGGGGELFF. The CDR3 bases are TGTGCCAGCATCCAGGTACTAGCGGGTGGTGGCGGGGAGCTGTTTTTT. Looking up the rest from reference TRBV2 and TRBJ2-2 gives the full variable domain: EPEVTQTPSHQVTQMGQEVILRCVPISNHLYFYWYRQILGQKVEFLVSFYNNEISEKSEIFDDQFSVERPDGSNFTLKIRSTKLEDSAMYFCASIQVLAGGGGELFFGEGSRLTVL.

This clone was counted a single time. This chain joins TRBV20-1 and TRBJ2-7; D unresolved. This CDR3 is 12 amino acids long. Germline-derived CDR1 and CDR2 are DFQATT and SNEGSKA (reference sequence). The CDR3 DNA reads as TGCTCCGCGAATAGGAATGGGTACGAGCAGTACTTC. The encoded protein is CSANRNGYEQYF.

The chain is built from TRBV28 and TRBJ2-2; D tentatively reads TRBD1 or TRBD2 (6 bases each). V was cut by 7 bases and J by 0 bases, with 12 bases left in between. This CDR3 has 15 residues. Germline-derived CDR1 and CDR2 are MDHEN and SYDVKM. The CDR3 bases are TGTGCCAGCAATAGGGGGGTTTCGAACACCGGGGAGCTGTTTTTT. This translates into CASNRGVSNTGELFF. Using reference TRBV28 and TRBJ2-2 for the parts outside the CDR3, the full variable domain is DVKVTQSSRYLVKRTGEKVFLECVQDMDHENMFWYRQDPGLGLRLIYFSYDVKMKEKGDIPEGYSVSREKKERFSLILESASTNQTSMYLCASNRGVSNTGELFFGEGSRLTVL.